These 10 T cell receptor beta chains were sequenced from one sample in a study of blood T cell repertoires in COVID-19. Measured with immunoSEQ multiplex PCR; TCRdb has only the in-frame clones, and not every one. The table lists 200,000 or so clones, about 84% of them singletons. The sequenced sample consisted of peripheral blood. The source of these receptors is a woman in her 30s with acute or convalescent COVID-19.

The chain carries TRBV14 and TRBJ2-2, with 16 nucleotides matching TRBD2. Unmatched junction bases numbered 7, after V lost 3 bases and J lost 6 bases. This CDR3 comprises 18 residues. The germline V gene has CDR1 SGHDN and CDR2 FVKESK. CDR3 DNA sequence: TGTGCCAGCAGCCATGGACCGGGACTAGCGGGGGGGCCCGGGGAGCTGTTTTTT. Its translation: CASSHGPGLAGGPGELFF.

The V and J genes are TRBV7-7 and TRBJ2-5, with TRBD2 identical over 7 bases. This CDR3 comprises 15 residues. V shed 2 bases and J 4 bases; nucleotides not matched to a gene: 7. The V gene's germline CDR1 is SSHAT and CDR2 FNYEAQ (reference sequence). The CDR3 sequence: CASSLTTSPRETQYF. CDR3 DNA: TGTGCCAGCAGCTTAACGACTAGCCCCAGAGAGACCCAGTACTTC.

The count of this clone is one. This sequence joins TRBV10-2 and TRBJ2-3; no clear D gene. This CDR3 region has 13 residues. Germline lookup yields CDR1 WSHSY and CDR2 SAAADI. Trimming shortened V by 5 bases and J by 2 bases, and 8 bases separated the two germline ends. Here the CDR3 reads CASSLTNTDTQYF. CDR3 in DNA: TGCGCCAGCAGTCTGACAAACACAGATACGCAGTATTTT.

The CDR3 nucleotides read TGTGCCAGCAGCTTAGTCAGACAGGACCCTTTCAATCAGCCCCAGCATTTT. Amino acid sequence: CASSLVRQDPFNQPQHF. The chain recombines TRBV7-8 with TRBJ1-5; D perhaps matches TRBD1 (6 bases). V lost 1 base and J 3 bases, leaving 16 bases between the germline ends. This CDR3 has 17 residues. Germline assignment: CDR1 SGHVS and CDR2 FQNEAQ. Full variable domain (rest looked up from reference TRBV7-8 and TRBJ1-5): GAGVSQSPRYKVAKRGQDVALRCDPISGHVSLFWYQQALGQGPEFLTYFQNEAQLDKSGLPSDRFFAERPEGSVSTLKIQRTQQEDSAVYLCASSLVRQDPFNQPQHFGDGTRLSIL.

This clone was found a few times. V usage is TRBV4-3 and J usage is TRBJ2-2, with TRBD2 matching 9 bases. V gave up 0 bases and J gave up 1 base; unmatched junction bases: 3. Germline V lookup: CDR1 LGHNA, CDR2 YSLEER. CDR3 length equals 17 residues. The CDR3 region has the DNA TGCGCCAGCAGCCAAGATTCAGCGGGAGGGAACACCGGGGAGCTGTTTTTT. This translates into CASSQDSAGGNTGELFF.

This chain connects TRBV19 to TRBJ1-5; 8 bases match TRBD1. CDR1 and CDR2 (germline): LNHDA, SQIVND (reference sequence). V lost 4 bases to trimming and J lost 1 base; unmatched junction nucleotides: 6. The CDR3 is 16 residues long. The DNA of the CDR3 is TGTGCCAGTAGTACCACCGGGACAGGAAGCAATCAGCCCCAGCATTTT. Translated, it gives CASSTTGTGSNQPQHF. The full variable domain, completed using reference TRBV19 and TRBJ1-5, is DGGITQSPKYLFRKEGQNVTLSCEQNLNHDAMYWYRQDPGQGLRLIYYSQIVNDFQKGDIAEGYSVSREKKESFPLTVTSAQKNPTAFYLCASSTTGTGSNQPQHFGDGTRLSIL.

V gene TRBV15 combines with J gene TRBJ2-2; the match to TRBD1 covers 8 bases. Trimming cost V 1 base and J 6 bases; bases outside gene matches: 4. The CDR3 is made up of 15 amino acids. Germline V gives CDR1 LNHNV, CDR2 YYDKDF (reference sequence). CDR3 protein: CATSRVTGASGELFF. CDR3 sequence (DNA): TGTGCCACCAGCAGAGTGACAGGGGCATCCGGGGAGCTGTTTTTT.

This chain joins TRBV29-1 and TRBJ1-1; D may be TRBD1 (5 bases). Germline CDR1 and CDR2: SQVTM and ANQGSEA. The CDR3 loop spans 13 amino acids. Trimming left V 7 bases short and J 5 bases short, with 17 bases between. CDR3 loop: CSALSGGGTEAFF. The CDR3 coding sequence is TGCAGCGCCCTGTCTGGGGGAGGGACTGAAGCTTTCTTT. The full variable domain, rest sourced from reference TRBV29-1 and TRBJ1-1, is SAVISQKPSRDICQRGTSLTIQCQVDSQVTMMFWYRQQPGQSLTLIATANQGSEATYESGFVIDKFPISRPNLTFSTLTVSNMSPEDSSIYLCSALSGGGTEAFFGQGTRLTVV.

The rearrangement joins TRBV7-9 to TRBJ2-3, with 13 bases identical to TRBD2. Trimming at V came to 4 bases and at J to 4 bases, leaving 2 bases not matched to a gene. This CDR3 is 15 amino acids long. CDR1 and CDR2 (germline): SEHNR, FQNEAQ (reference sequence). CDR3 region: CASSSTSGRPDTQYF. The CDR3 bases are TGTGCCAGCAGCTCGACTAGCGGGAGGCCAGATACGCAGTATTTT.

The CDR3 spells CASTREGGYEQYF. DNA for the CDR3: TGTGCCAGCACCCGGGAGGGCGGATACGAGCAGTACTTC. The V gene is TRBV2, the J gene TRBJ2-7, with 8 bases identical to TRBD2. The germline CDR1 and CDR2 sequences are SNHLY and FYNNEI. Germline trimming cut 7 bases from V and 4 bases from J; bases unmatched to any gene: 6. CDR3 length: 13 residues.